The 30 T cell receptor beta chains reported below all come from one sample, sequenced in a study of T cell changes during pregnancy in multiple sclerosis. Clones were sequenced by immunoSEQ multiplex PCR, and TCRdb holds only the in-frame ones, with some missing. The sample lists tens of thousands of clones; approximately 91% were seen once. The specimen comprised peripheral blood, sampled in the first trimester of pregnancy. The receptors originated from a female donor with multiple sclerosis, enrolled in a pregnancy study.

This rearrangement joins TRBV27 to TRBJ2-7; possible D gene TRBD2, 5 bases. Germline values: CDR1 MNHEY, CDR2 SMNVEV (reference sequence). The CDR3 sequence is 13 residues long. Trimming took 3 bases from V and 2 from J, leaving 8 bases between them. CDR3: CASSLDSTYEQYF. The CDR3 DNA follows: TGTGCCAGCAGTTTGGACTCGACCTACGAGCAGTACTTC.

The V and J genes are TRBV6-5 and TRBJ1-1; D may be TRBD1 (5 bases). V lost 0 bases and J lost 4, with 12 bases in between. This CDR3 comprises 15 residues. CDR1 and CDR2 (germline): MNHEY, SVGAGI. This CDR3 is CASSYSLEGRTEAFF. In nucleotides, the CDR3 is TGTGCCAGCAGTTACTCTTTGGAGGGACGCACTGAAGCTTTCTTT.

The CDR3: CASSDFADRGSYEQYF. CDR3 DNA sequence: TGTGCCAGCAGCGATTTTGCGGACAGGGGCTCCTACGAGCAGTACTTC. The chain joins TRBV5-6 to TRBJ2-7; TRBD1 agrees at 9 bases. With 4 bases clipped from V and 0 bases from J, the junction kept 8 bases outside the gene matches. This CDR3 comprises 16 residues. Germline V CDR1 and CDR2: SGHDT, YYEEEE.

The chain has TRBV10-2 and TRBJ1-2; the D gene is possibly TRBD1 (6 bases). The germline V gene has CDR1 WSHSY and CDR2 SAAADI. CDR3 length: 14 residues. Trimming took 6 bases from V and 3 from J, leaving 14 bases between them. CDR3 DNA sequence: TGCGCCAGCAGCAAAGGACAGTTAGACTATGGCTACACCTTC. Encoded protein: CASSKGQLDYGYTF.

The chain uses TRBV7-9 and TRBJ2-7, with D unresolved. CDR3 size: 12 residues. Between the trimmed V and J ends, which lost 1 base and 5 bases, there was a span of 6 bases. Germline loops: CDR1 SEHNR, CDR2 FQNEAQ (reference sequence). CDR3 sequence reads: CASSLGLNEQYF. CDR3 bases: TGTGCCAGCAGCTTAGGACTCAACGAGCAGTACTTC.

V usage is TRBV28 and J usage is TRBJ1-5; D may be TRBD1 (6 bases). In germline, CDR1 is MDHEN, CDR2 SYDVKM. CDR3 size: 16 residues. V dropped 3 bases and J dropped 1 base, with 13 bases sitting between them. The CDR3 here is CASSFTGKGSNQPQHF. In DNA form, the CDR3 reads TGTGCCAGCAGTTTTACAGGGAAAGGCAGCAATCAGCCCCAGCATTTT.

J is TRBJ2-5 and V is TRBV15, with D possibly being TRBD1 (6 bases). The DNA matches TRBJ2-7 better at its end, which makes the J call doubtful. The length of the CDR3 is 15 residues. Germline-derived CDR1 and CDR2 are LNHNV and YYDKDF (reference sequence). DNA of the CDR3: TGTGCCACCAGCCGAGGGACACTTAATAACTACGAGCAGTACTTC. This codes for CATSRGTLNNYEQYF.

V usage is TRBV11-3 and J usage is TRBJ2-5; TRBD2 aligns across 8 bases. The CDR3 totals 14 residues. J was trimmed by 5 bases and V by 2 bases; bases with no gene match: 4. Looked up from germline, CDR1 is SGHNT and CDR2 is YENEEA. The CDR3 sequence is CASSLTPGGETQYF. The CDR3 bases are TGTGCCAGCAGCTTAACGCCGGGGGGGGAGACCCAGTACTTC. Full variable domain (outside the CDR3, taken from reference TRBV11-3 and TRBJ2-5): EAGVVQSPRYKIIEKKQPVAFWCNPISGHNTLYWYLQNLGQGPELLIRYENEEAVDDSQLPKDRFSAERLKGVDSTLKIQPAELGDSAVYLCASSLTPGGETQYFGPGTRLLVL.

This clone was counted a few times. This sequence joins TRBV4-1 and TRBJ2-3; 8 bases line up with TRBD2. Losses at the gene ends were 3 bases for V and 3 bases for J; bases not matched to a gene: 5. This CDR3 has 15 amino acids. CDR1 and CDR2 (germline): MGHRA, YSYEKL. CDR3 in amino acids: CASSHSGIGTDTQYF. The CDR3 nucleotides read TGCGCCAGCAGCCATAGCGGGATTGGGACAGATACGCAGTATTTT.

The V call is TRBV4-2, the J call TRBJ2-7, with 12 bases fitting TRBD1. The CDR3 covers 17 residues. With 3 bases clipped from V and 2 bases from J, the junction kept 8 bases outside the gene matches. Germline V gives CDR1 LGHNA, CDR2 YNFKEQ. The CDR3 protein is CASSQSGTGGSPYEQYF. The CDR3 bases are TGTGCCAGCAGCCAGTCCGGGACAGGGGGCTCCCCCTACGAGCAGTACTTC.

This CDR3 reads CSALINEQFF. CDR3 nucleotides: TGCAGTGCGCTAATCAATGAGCAGTTCTTC. The chain is built from TRBV20-1 and TRBJ2-1; no reliable D call. The V gene's germline CDR1 is DFQATT and CDR2 SNEGSKA (reference sequence). The CDR3 length is 10 residues. V was cut by 6 bases and J by 6 bases, with 6 bases left in between.

V and J are TRBV10-3 and TRBJ2-3; 15 nucleotides align to TRBD2. Per germline, CDR1 ENHRY and CDR2 SYGVKD. This CDR3 is 18 amino acids long. Losses at the gene ends were 2 bases for V and 5 bases for J; bases not matched to a gene: 8. The CDR3 sequence is CAISEEGLAGGFGDTQYF. CDR3 nucleotides: TGTGCCATCAGTGAGGAAGGACTAGCGGGAGGGTTCGGAGATACGCAGTATTTT.

The V call is TRBV5-4, the J call TRBJ2-7; a possible D gene is TRBD2 (7 bases). CDR3 length: 14 amino acids. CDR1 is SGHNT, CDR2 YYREEE, per germline (reference sequence). V was pared by 1 base and J by 0 bases, with 8 bases between. This CDR3 is CASSLRGASYEQYF. DNA for the CDR3: TGTGCCAGCAGCTTGCGGGGGGCCTCCTACGAGCAGTACTTC.

The J gene is TRBJ2-1, the V gene TRBV4-3, with D perhaps matching TRBD2 (6 bases). CDR3 length: 17 amino acids. Trimming left V 1 base short and J 4 bases short, with 17 bases between. Germline assignment: CDR1 LGHNA and CDR2 YSLEER. The CDR3 bases are TGCGCCAGCAGCCAAGGAGGACCGGGGGTCGGATACAATGAGCAGTTCTTC. It encodes CASSQGGPGVGYNEQFF.

The V and J genes are TRBV2 and TRBJ2-3; 10 bases are shared with TRBD2. The CDR3 length is 16 residues. The V segment lost 7 bases and the J segment 0 bases; nucleotides outside the gene matches: 7. The germline CDR1 and CDR2 sequences are SNHLY and FYNNEI. CDR3 in DNA: TGTGCCAGCATCAAGGGACTAGCGACTAGCACAGATACGCAGTATTTT. This sequence encodes CASIKGLATSTDTQYF.

The chain joins TRBV5-1 to TRBJ2-3; D is unclear. Looked up from germline, CDR1 is SGHRS and CDR2 is YFSETQ. The CDR3 extends over 15 amino acids. The V end was cut by 0 bases, the J end by 3 bases, with 11 bases between. CDR3 nucleotides: TGCGCCAGCAGCTTGGAGGCTAGAGGTACAGATACGCAGTATTTT. Its protein product is CASSLEARGTDTQYF.

The genes are TRBV7-8 and TRBJ1-3, with unresolved D. The CDR3 has 18 residues. Trimming shortened V by 1 base and J by 2 bases, and 18 bases separated the two germline ends. Germline V gene data show CDR1 as SGHVS and CDR2 as FQNEAQ. CDR3: CASSLDIPGIGTGNTIYF. CDR3 sequence (DNA): TGTGCCAGCAGCTTAGACATCCCGGGGATTGGGACTGGAAACACCATATATTTT.

The chain joins TRBV27 to TRBJ2-1, with TRBD1 matching over 10 bases. Trimming took 6 bases from V and 0 from J; bases not matched to a gene: 11. Per germline, CDR1 MNHEY and CDR2 SMNVEV (reference sequence). The CDR3 has 18 amino acids. The CDR3 DNA reads TGTGCCAGCAGCAGACAGGGGGCTATCTTGAGCTCCTACAATGAGCAGTTCTTC. Translating it yields CASSRQGAILSSYNEQFF.

This clone was counted a single time. This chain uses TRBV5-1 with TRBJ2-1; 10 nucleotides line up with TRBD2. The CDR3 sequence is 15 residues long. Trimming removed 1 base from V and 7 bases from J; junction bases left unmatched: 5. Germline CDR1 SGHRS, CDR2 YFSETQ. The CDR3 region is CASSLLTSGVNEQFF. The DNA for the CDR3 is TGCGCCAGCAGCTTGTTAACTAGCGGGGTAAATGAGCAGTTCTTC.

The V gene is TRBV29-1, the J gene TRBJ1-4; D is unclear. Germline CDR1 reads SQVTM; CDR2 reads ANQGSEA. Trimming shortened V by 6 bases and J by 6 bases, and 14 bases separated the two germline ends. The CDR3 covers 13 residues. The CDR3 loop reads CSVRTAGDEKLFF. CDR3 coding DNA: TGCAGCGTAAGGACCGCCGGGGATGAAAAACTGTTTTTT. Full variable domain (outside the CDR3, taken from reference TRBV29-1 and TRBJ1-4): SAVISQKPSRDICQRGTSLTIQCQVDSQVTMMFWYRQQPGQSLTLIATANQGSEATYESGFVIDKFPISRPNLTFSTLTVSNMSPEDSSIYLCSVRTAGDEKLFFGSGTQLSVL.

This clone was observed a handful of times. This rearrangement joins TRBV7-9 to TRBJ1-3; unclear D gene. Germline assignment: CDR1 SEHNR and CDR2 FQNEAQ (reference sequence). The CDR3 runs to 15 residues. With 1 base removed from V and 0 bases from J, the gap between germline ends came to 7 bases. Written as DNA, the CDR3 is TGTGCCAGCAGCTTAGTACAGAACTCTGGAAACACCATATATTTT. Protein product: CASSLVQNSGNTIYF.

The rearrangement uses TRBV18 and TRBJ2-1, with 14 positions matching TRBD2. Germline lookup yields CDR1 KGHSH and CDR2 LQKENI. CDR3 length equals 16 residues. The J segment lost 7 bases and the V segment lost 2 bases, leaving 4 bases of the junction unmatched. The DNA of the CDR3 is TGTGCCAGCTCACCAACCGGACTAGCGGGAGGAAATGAGCAGTTCTTC. It translates to CASSPTGLAGGNEQFF. The full variable domain, its missing parts supplied by reference TRBV18 and TRBJ2-1, is NAGVMQNPRHLVRRRGQEARLRCSPMKGHSHVYWYRQLPEEGLKFMVYLQKENIIDESGMPKERFSAEFPKEGPSILRIQQVVRGDSAAYFCASSPTGLAGGNEQFFGPGTRLTVL.

The chain has TRBV6-1 and TRBJ2-5; D might be TRBD1 (6 bases). This CDR3 contains 13 residues. Germline V gene data show CDR1 as MNHNS and CDR2 as SASEGT. Trimming took 4 bases from V and 2 from J, leaving 8 bases between them. The CDR3 region is CASSGTAQETQYF. In DNA, the CDR3 is TGTGCCAGCAGTGGGACAGCTCAAGAGACCCAGTACTTC.

The chain employs TRBV5-1 and TRBJ1-1; 7 bases agree with TRBD1. The germline gives CDR1 SGHRS, CDR2 YFSETQ. Trimming removed 5 bases from V and 0 bases from J; junction bases left unmatched: 4. This CDR3 has 14 residues. CDR3 residues: CASSTTGVNTEAFF. The CDR3 bases are TGCGCCAGCAGTACAACAGGGGTGAACACTGAAGCTTTCTTT.

Only one count was recorded for this clone. V and J are TRBV11-2 and TRBJ2-2; TRBD2 is a possible D gene (6 bases). Looked up from germline, CDR1 is SGHAT and CDR2 is FQNNGV. Trimming removed 5 bases from V and 6 bases from J, with 19 bases in between. The CDR3 is 16 residues long. This CDR3 is CASSGRLEWEAGELFF. In DNA form, the CDR3 reads TGTGCCAGCAGCGGCCGACTAGAATGGGAGGCCGGGGAGCTGTTTTTT.

This sequence joins TRBV9 and TRBJ2-2, with D possibly being TRBD1 (5 bases). Germline CDR1 SGDLS, CDR2 YYNGEE. This CDR3 region has 16 residues. V shed 1 base and J shed 6 bases, with 16 bases lying between them. The CDR3 DNA is TGTGCCAGCAGCGTAAGGAACCGACAGCTCGCCGGGGAGCTGTTTTTT. Protein sequence: CASSVRNRQLAGELFF.

This chain joins TRBV20-1 and TRBJ2-7, with D perhaps TRBD1 (5 bases). Trimming shortened V by 5 bases and J by 3 bases, and 8 bases separated the two germline ends. Germline lookup yields CDR1 DFQATT and CDR2 SNEGSKA (reference sequence). This CDR3 contains 11 residues. The CDR3 DNA reads TGCAGTGCTGCTACAGGCTACGAGCAGTACTTC. Translating it yields CSAATGYEQYF.

The rearrangement joins TRBV2 to TRBJ2-7, with 12 bases aligning to TRBD1. J lost 5 bases, V lost 11 bases, and 10 bases had no gene match. Per the germline V gene, CDR1 is SNHLY and CDR2 is FYNNEI. The CDR3 runs to 14 residues. CDR3 sequence reads: CAGGQGANDNEQYF. The CDR3 DNA sequence: TGTGCCGGGGGACAGGGGGCTAACGACAACGAGCAGTACTTC.

The CDR3 loop reads CASSSPGLYEQYF. In DNA form, the CDR3 reads TGTGCCAGCAGCTCTCCAGGGCTATACGAGCAGTACTTC. This chain joins TRBV5-4 and TRBJ2-7; D possibly corresponds to TRBD1 (5 bases). This CDR3 spans 13 amino acids. From germline, CDR1 is SGHNT and CDR2 YYREEE (reference sequence). V lost 3 bases and J lost 4, with 11 bases in between.

V is TRBV5-5 and J is TRBJ2-7; 9 bases are a match to TRBD2. V shed 4 bases and J 3 bases; nucleotides not matched to a gene: 14. This CDR3 has 17 residues. Per germline, CDR1 SGHKS and CDR2 YYEKEE (reference sequence). The CDR3 nucleotides are TGTGCCAGCAGCAGGGTTGGTAGCGGGGGACCCTACTACGAGCAGTACTTC. Its protein product is CASSRVGSGGPYYEQYF.